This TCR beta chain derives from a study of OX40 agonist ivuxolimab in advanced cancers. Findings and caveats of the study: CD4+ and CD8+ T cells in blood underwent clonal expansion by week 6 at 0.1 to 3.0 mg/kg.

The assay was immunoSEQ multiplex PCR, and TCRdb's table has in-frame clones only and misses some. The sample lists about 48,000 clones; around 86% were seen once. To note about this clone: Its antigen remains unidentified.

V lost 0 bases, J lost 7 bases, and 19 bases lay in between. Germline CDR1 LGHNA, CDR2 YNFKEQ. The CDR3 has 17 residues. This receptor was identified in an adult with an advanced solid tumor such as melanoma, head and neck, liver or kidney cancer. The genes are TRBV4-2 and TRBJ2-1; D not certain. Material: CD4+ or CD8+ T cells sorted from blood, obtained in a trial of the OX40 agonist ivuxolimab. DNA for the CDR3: TGTGCCAGCAGCCAAGATCATGGCAACCTTTTTAGGAATGAGCAGTTCTTC. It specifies CASSQDHGNLFRNEQFF.